The 18 T cell receptor beta chains in this list originate from one sample, sequenced in a study of blood T cells in healthy people across ages. For the second PCR, which ran for roughly 6 to 12 cycles, a sample-barcoded 5' primer and a J-beta primer mix were used. TCRdb re-called the 5' RACE reads with MiXCR, one entry per CDR3 protein. The sample consists of 630,000 or so distinct CDR3 sequences, about 30% of them appearing once. The sequencing sample was made of blood. Every receptor here comes from a woman of 80 years or more in good health.

This clonotype was found many times. V is TRBV4-1 and J is TRBJ1-5, with 8 positions matching TRBD1. The CDR3 is 17 residues long. With V trimmed by 1 base and J by 0 bases, 5 bases remained unmatched. Germline CDR1 reads MGHRA; CDR2 reads YSYEKL. The CDR3 here is CASSQVGTGASNQPQHF. CDR3 DNA sequence: TGCGCCAGCAGCCAAGTAGGGACAGGAGCTAGCAATCAGCCCCAGCATTTT.

This clonotype has only one observation. This may arise from a read error, as a much more abundant clone is one base away. The chain combines TRBV7-8 with TRBJ2-3; the match to TRBD2 covers 10 bases. V gave up 5 bases and J gave up 4 bases; unmatched junction bases: 6. CDR3 length: 15 amino acids. Germline values: CDR1 SGHVS, CDR2 FQNEAQ. The CDR3 sequence is CASSLTSGVSDTQYF. CDR3 sequence (DNA): TGTGCCAGCAGCCTTACTAGCGGGGTCTCAGATACGCAGTATTTT. Supplemented by reference TRBV7-8 and TRBJ2-3, the full variable domain reads GAGVSQSPRYKVAKRGQDVALRCDPISGHVSLFWYQQALGQGPEFLTYFQNEAQLDKSGLPSDRFFAERPEGSVSTLKIQRTQQEDSAVYLCASSLTSGVSDTQYFGPGTRLTVL.

As regards this clonotype: A read error may produce the germline difference seen at one junction end. The CDR3 spells CASSSQSARNYSYTF. The CDR3 nucleotides are TGTGCCAGTAGTAGCCAGTCAGCTCGAAACTATAGCTACACCTTC. The rearrangement uses TRBV19 and TRBJ1-2; D not certain. Looked up from germline, CDR1 is LNHDA and CDR2 is SQIVND (reference sequence). The CDR3 sequence is 15 residues long.

This clonotype was recorded at least ten times. The chain recombines TRBV5-1 with TRBJ2-1; 7 nucleotides agree with TRBD1. Looked up from germline, CDR1 is SGHRS and CDR2 is YFSETQ. J lost 9 bases, V lost 4 bases, and 19 bases had no gene match. The CDR3 totals 17 residues. CDR3 sequence (DNA): TGCGCCAGCAGCCCAGGGGGAAGGTCTTTCTTGGGTGTTGAGCAGTTCTTC. It encodes CASSPGGRSFLGVEQFF.

The chain combines TRBV6-2 or TRBV6-3 with TRBJ2-5, with D perhaps assigned TRBD1 or TRBD2 (5 bases each). Germline V gives CDR1 MNHEY, CDR2 SVGEGT. V was clipped by 6 bases and J by 2 bases, with 16 bases between them. This CDR3 has 15 residues. The CDR3 protein is CASRRTGTKQETQYF. For the CDR3, the DNA is TGTGCCAGCAGACGCACCGGGACGAAGCAAGAGACCCAGTACTTC.

In its sample, this clonotype was seen a few times. The genes are TRBV12-3 or TRBV12-4 and TRBJ1-2; D is unresolved. V was shortened by 5 bases and J by 0 bases, with 13 bases between the two germline ends. The CDR3 is 15 residues long. CDR3 bases: TGTGCCAGCAGTAACCCCAGCCCCCCTAACTATGGCTACACCTTC. Its protein product is CASSNPSPPNYGYTF.

This clonotype has ten or more counts. The chain couples TRBV30 to TRBJ1-2; TRBD1 matches at 8 bases. The CDR3 spans 13 residues. Trimming took 4 bases from V and 4 from J; bases not matched to a gene: 5. Per the germline V gene, CDR1 is GTSNPN and CDR2 is SVGIG (reference sequence). This CDR3 is CAWNDRGVYGYTF. In nucleotides, the CDR3 is TGTGCCTGGAACGACAGGGGCGTCTATGGCTACACCTTC.

The chain combines TRBV5-1 with TRBJ1-2; D ambiguous. The germline V gene encodes CDR1 SGHRS and CDR2 YFSETQ. V lost 0 bases and J lost 2, with 8 bases in between. The CDR3 contains 14 residues. Here the CDR3 DNA reads TGCGCCAGCAGCTTGGACAGTGGGAACTATGGCTACACCTTC. Translating it yields CASSLDSGNYGYTF.

This clonotype occurred once. A read error is likely, as this CDR3 ends without the conserved phenylalanine or tryptophan. The rearrangement uses TRBV27 and TRBJ2-1, with D perhaps matching TRBD2 (6 bases). From germline, CDR1 is MNHEY and CDR2 SMNVEV (reference sequence). V lost 3 bases and J lost 4, with 22 bases in between. The CDR3 sequence is 18 residues long. This CDR3 is CASSFLARTGVTYNEQFC. The CDR3 bases are TGTGCCAGCAGTTTTTTGGCCAGGACGGGGGTCACGTACAATGAGCAGTTCTGC.

This clonotype was observed at least ten times. The rearrangement joins TRBV7-9 to TRBJ2-4; TRBD1 agrees at 7 bases. This CDR3 has 17 residues. V lost 3 bases and J lost 1; bases outside the gene matches: 9. Germline V gene lookup returns CDR1 SEHNR and CDR2 FQNEAQ (reference sequence). The CDR3 reads CASSFSMSTGAKNIQYF. The CDR3 nucleotides read TGTGCCAGCAGCTTCAGTATGTCGACAGGGGCCAAAAACATTCAGTACTTC.

This clonotype came up many times. This chain uses TRBV2 with TRBJ2-1; perhaps TRBD1 as D (5 bases). CDR1 and CDR2 (germline): SNHLY, FYNNEI. The CDR3 covers 14 residues. V lost 1 base and J 7 bases, leaving 11 bases between the germline ends. CDR3 residues: CASSEVGRANEQFF. CDR3 bases: TGTGCCAGCAGTGAAGTTGGCAGGGCTAATGAGCAGTTCTTC.

The sample holds a few counts of this clonotype. CDR3 in amino acids: CASSFPSIQEVAKNIQYF. The CDR3 bases are TGTGCCAGCAGTTTCCCGTCTATACAGGAGGTAGCCAAAAACATTCAGTACTTC. The J gene is TRBJ2-4, the V gene TRBV27; the D call may be TRBD1 or TRBD2 (5 bases each). Germline lookup yields CDR1 MNHEY and CDR2 SMNVEV (reference sequence). V lost 3 bases and J 0 bases, leaving 18 bases between the germline ends. CDR3 length: 18 amino acids.

The rearrangement uses TRBV6-4 and TRBJ1-2; no reliable D call. The germline V gene has CDR1 MRHNA and CDR2 SNTAGT. V dropped 0 bases and J dropped 7 bases, with 12 bases sitting between them. This CDR3 is 14 amino acids long. In DNA form, the CDR3 reads TGTGCCAGCAGTGACTCTTCAAGGGTTGGTGGCTACACCTTC. Translated, it gives CASSDSSRVGGYTF.

This clonotype was seen just once. A read error is possible here, since a much larger clone lies one base away. The chain employs TRBV6-1 and TRBJ2-7, with TRBD1 matching over 7 bases. The CDR3 length is 14 residues. The J segment lost 0 bases and the V segment lost 6 bases, leaving 5 bases of the junction unmatched. Germline CDR1 MNHNS, CDR2 SASEGT. This chain's CDR3 is CASSGQEGSYEQYF. The DNA of the CDR3 is TGTGCCAGCAGCGGACAGGAAGGCTCCTACGAGCAGTACTTC.

In DNA form, the CDR3 reads TGTGCCAGCAGCGTAGGGAACAGGTCAAGATGGGAGACCCAGTACTTC. It specifies CASSVGNRSRWETQYF. The J gene is TRBJ2-5, the V gene TRBV9; the D gene is possibly TRBD1 (5 bases). The CDR3 consists of 16 residues. Germline CDR1 is SGDLS and CDR2 is YYNGEE. The V end lost 0 bases, the J end lost 5 bases, and 17 bases lay between the germline ends.

Comment on this clonotype: A much larger clone is a single base away; this may be a read error. CDR3 protein: CASSLRTPGGTDAQYF. CDR3 DNA sequence: TGTGCCAGCAGCTTACGCACCCCCGGGGGCACAGATGCGCAGTATTTT. V and J are TRBV7-9 and TRBJ2-3; D possibly uses TRBD1 or TRBD2 (6 bases each). The germline V gene encodes CDR1 SEHNR and CDR2 FQNEAQ (reference sequence). There are 16 residues in the CDR3.

This clonotype occurred many times. The V gene is TRBV20-1, the J gene TRBJ2-7, with D tentatively TRBD2 (6 bases). The CDR3 runs 14 residues. Germline CDR1 DFQATT, CDR2 SNEGSKA (reference sequence). Trimming left V 3 bases short and J 0 bases short, with 12 bases between. The CDR3 protein is CSASVGGVSYEQYF. CDR3 coding DNA: TGCAGTGCTAGTGTCGGGGGAGTCTCCTACGAGCAGTACTTC.

Concerning this clonotype itself: Relative to the germline gene, one junction end is altered; a read error may explain this. This chain uses TRBV7-9 with TRBJ1-1; D unclear. This CDR3 has 15 residues. Germline CDR1 is SEHNR and CDR2 is FQNEAQ (reference sequence). The CDR3 bases are TGTGCCAGCGGCTTAGATCAGGCCATGAACACTGAAGCTTTCTTT. This encodes CASGLDQAMNTEAFF.